This entry lists 30 T cell receptor beta chains sequenced from one sample in a study of blood T cell repertoires in COVID-19. Using immunoSEQ multiplex PCR, the repertoire was profiled, and TCRdb retains in-frame clones only, with some absent. The data show about 140,000 clones, roughly four fifths seen once. Material: PBMCs or T cells enriched from blood (not recorded which). These receptors were taken from a woman younger than 30 who had been exposed to COVID-19.

The chain combines TRBV7-9 with TRBJ2-5, with TRBD1 matching 8 bases. The germline V gene has CDR1 SEHNR and CDR2 FQNEAQ (reference sequence). V shed 5 bases, J shed 5 bases, and the junction held 16 bases outside the gene matches. This CDR3 has 17 amino acids. The CDR3 sequence: CASSHLGQGRSGETQYF. The DNA of the CDR3 is TGTGCCAGCAGCCACCTCGGACAGGGAAGGAGCGGTGAGACCCAGTACTTC.

The chain is built from TRBV7-2 and TRBJ2-7; D not certain. V was shortened by 0 bases and J by 3 bases, with 12 bases between the two germline ends. CDR3 length: 15 amino acids. Germline CDR1 is SGHTA and CDR2 is FQGNSA. The DNA for the CDR3 is TGTGCCAGCAGCTTAGCCCTAGGCGCTTTCTACGAGCAGTACTTC. Amino acid sequence: CASSLALGAFYEQYF.

The rearrangement joins TRBV5-1 to TRBJ2-7; D remains unclear. The V end was cut by 2 bases, the J end by 0 bases, with 6 bases between. Germline values: CDR1 SGHRS, CDR2 YFSETQ. The CDR3 is made up of 13 amino acids. DNA for the CDR3: TGCGCCAGCAGCTTCGCGGCCTCCTACGAGCAGTACTTC. Encoded protein: CASSFAASYEQYF.

The rearrangement uses TRBV3-1 (or the pseudogene TRBV3-2) and TRBJ1-1; 8 bases match TRBD1. The CDR3 length is 18 residues. Trimming removed 0 bases from V and 1 base from J; junction bases left unmatched: 10. Germline V CDR1 and CDR2: LGHDT, YNNKEL (reference sequence). The DNA of the CDR3 is TGTGCCAGCAGCCAAGATCGGGCAGGGGGCTGTAAGAACACTGAAGCTTTCTTT. This codes for CASSQDRAGGCKNTEAFF.

The chain combines TRBV29-1 with TRBJ1-1; the D is unclear. CDR1 and CDR2 (germline): SQVTM, ANQGSEA. The CDR3 loop spans 12 amino acids. With 5 bases removed from V and 2 bases from J, the gap between germline ends came to 9 bases. CDR3 bases: TGCAGCGTTCAGCGTATAAACACTGAAGCTTTCTTT. It yields the protein CSVQRINTEAFF. Full variable domain (rest looked up from reference TRBV29-1 and TRBJ1-1): SAVISQKPSRDICQRGTSLTIQCQVDSQVTMMFWYRQQPGQSLTLIATANQGSEATYESGFVIDKFPISRPNLTFSTLTVSNMSPEDSSIYLCSVQRINTEAFFGQGTRLTVV.

The genes are TRBV5-6 and TRBJ2-2; D unresolved. This CDR3 is built from 14 residues. CDR1 is SGHDT and CDR2 is YYEEEE in the germline V gene. Trimming took 2 bases from V and 4 from J, leaving 9 bases between them. The CDR3 reads CASSFNSFTGELFF. CDR3 nucleotides: TGTGCCAGCAGCTTTAACTCTTTCACCGGGGAGCTGTTTTTT.

This clone was picked up one time. This rearrangement joins TRBV18 to TRBJ1-1; 7 nucleotides match TRBD1. Trimming at V came to 1 base and at J to 5 bases, leaving 1 base not matched to a gene. The CDR3 is 13 residues long. Per germline, CDR1 KGHSH and CDR2 LQKENI. The CDR3 nucleotides read TGTGCCAGCTCACCACAGGACAGGACTGAAGCTTTCTTT. It encodes CASSPQDRTEAFF.

The chain recombines TRBV7-6 with TRBJ2-1; TRBD1 matches at 7 bases. From germline, CDR1 is SGHVS and CDR2 FNYEAQ. This CDR3 contains 14 residues. V trimming: 7 bases; J trimming: 4 bases; junction bases outside the gene matches: 7. As DNA, the CDR3 is TGTGCCAGCAATCCCGGGACAGATTACAATGAGCAGTTCTTC. Amino acids: CASNPGTDYNEQFF.

V is TRBV11-2 and J is TRBJ1-4; 8 positions match TRBD1. The CDR3 consists of 15 residues. In germline, CDR1 is SGHAT, CDR2 FQNNGV. The junction had 3 bases not matched to a gene; V was cut back by 5 bases and J by 1 base. DNA for the CDR3: TGTGCCAGCAGCACCGGACAGGGAACTAATGAAAAACTGTTTTTT. Its translation: CASSTGQGTNEKLFF.

The CDR3 loop is CASSASGIYKNIQYF. In DNA, the CDR3 is TGTGCCAGCAGTGCTAGCGGGATTTACAAAAACATTCAGTACTTC. V usage is TRBV28 and J usage is TRBJ2-4, with 9 nucleotides matching TRBD2. The germline gives CDR1 MDHEN, CDR2 SYDVKM. The CDR3 covers 15 residues. The J segment lost 3 bases and the V segment lost 5 bases, leaving 5 bases of the junction unmatched.

The chain combines TRBV2 with TRBJ1-6; 8 nucleotides agree with TRBD1. The V gene end was trimmed by 6 bases and the J gene end by 5 bases; junction bases not matched to a gene: 6. This CDR3 comprises 15 residues. CDR1 SNHLY and CDR2 FYNNEI come from the germline V gene. This chain's CDR3 is CASRMDRVNNSPLHF. Here the CDR3 DNA reads TGTGCCAGCAGGATGGACAGGGTCAATAATTCACCCCTCCACTTT.

This clone was seen only a few times. The V call is TRBV2, the J call TRBJ2-2; 7 bases match TRBD1. With V trimmed by 6 bases and J by 3 bases, 7 bases remained unmatched. The CDR3 is made up of 15 amino acids. CDR1 is SNHLY and CDR2 is FYNNEI in the germline V gene. CDR3 sequence (DNA): TGTGCCAGCAGATGGTTAGGGGGCGACACCGGGGAGCTGTTTTTT. This gives the protein CASRWLGGDTGELFF.

This clone was seen a single time. The chain uses TRBV11-1 and TRBJ2-7; D might be TRBD2 (5 bases). The V end was cut by 5 bases, the J end by 2 bases, with 16 bases between. Germline V gives CDR1 SGHAT, CDR2 FQDESV (reference sequence). This CDR3 spans 15 amino acids. The chain's CDR3 is CASSPRLVTTYEQYF. The CDR3 DNA sequence: TGTGCCAGCAGCCCCCGCTTGGTGACTACCTACGAGCAGTACTTC.

The chain uses TRBV30 and TRBJ2-6; D gene ambiguous. Germline CDR1 and CDR2: GTSNPN and SVGIG (reference sequence). The CDR3 contains 14 residues. Trimming took off 5 bases at V and 1 base at J, with 9 bases between the two ends. The DNA for the CDR3 is TGTGCCTGGGCCGAGGCTTCTGGGGCCAACGTCCTGACTTTC. It yields the protein CAWAEASGANVLTF. Together with reference TRBV30 and TRBJ2-6, the CDR3 gives the full variable domain: SQTIHQWPATLVQPVGSPLSLECTVEGTSNPNLYWYRQAAGRGLQLLFYSVGIGQISSEVPQNLSASRPQDRQFILSSKKLLLSDSGFYLCAWAEASGANVLTFGAGSRLTVL.

V usage is TRBV30 and J usage is TRBJ2-7; D is ambiguous. In germline, CDR1 is GTSNPN, CDR2 SVGIG (reference sequence). V lost 2 bases to trimming and J lost 6 bases, with 8 bases between them. The CDR3 loop spans 11 amino acids. The CDR3 DNA is TGTGCCTGGAGTCCGTACACCGAGCAGTACTTC. Its translation is CAWSPYTEQYF.

The gene calls are TRBV28 and TRBJ1-2; 7 nucleotides match TRBD1. In germline, CDR1 is MDHEN, CDR2 SYDVKM. The CDR3 has 14 amino acids. With 4 bases clipped from V and 2 bases from J, the junction kept 4 bases outside the gene matches. CDR3 DNA: TGTGCCAGCAGTTCCCCAGGGGGAAACTATGGCTACACCTTC. Protein: CASSSPGGNYGYTF.

The chain couples TRBV27 to TRBJ2-7, with D perhaps matching TRBD2 (6 bases). V lost 7 bases and J 3 bases, leaving 16 bases between the germline ends. Germline values: CDR1 MNHEY, CDR2 SMNVEV (reference sequence). The CDR3 totals 14 residues. The CDR3 sequence: CASKVRDGSYEQYF. The CDR3 DNA reads as TGTGCCAGCAAAGTAAGGGACGGGAGCTACGAGCAGTACTTC.

The rearrangement uses TRBV18 and TRBJ1-3; weak D call: TRBD1 (5 bases). The V gene lost 6 bases and the J gene lost 4 bases, with 16 bases spanning the gap. Germline CDR1 is KGHSH and CDR2 is LQKENI. The CDR3 is made up of 15 amino acids. This CDR3 reads CASSPTPEGGNTIYF. The CDR3 DNA follows: TGTGCCAGCTCCCCGACCCCGGAGGGGGGAAACACCATATATTTT. Supplemented by reference TRBV18 and TRBJ1-3, the full variable domain reads NAGVMQNPRHLVRRRGQEARLRCSPMKGHSHVYWYRQLPEEGLKFMVYLQKENIIDESGMPKERFSAEFPKEGPSILRIQQVVRGDSAAYFCASSPTPEGGNTIYFGEGSWLTVV.

This clone was seen just once. The chain recombines TRBV7-3 with TRBJ2-1; maybe TRBD2 (5 bases). Trimming cost V 5 bases and J 2 bases, with 13 bases left between them. The CDR3 extends over 15 amino acids. Germline values: CDR1 SGHTA, CDR2 FQGTGA. The CDR3 coding sequence is TGTGCCAGCAGCCTTGGACTGCTAACCTACAATGAGCAGTTCTTC. It codes for CASSLGLLTYNEQFF.

The chain uses TRBV19 and TRBJ2-1; 9 bases fit TRBD1. There are 15 residues in the CDR3. The germline V gene encodes CDR1 LNHDA and CDR2 SQIVND (reference sequence). Unmatched junction bases numbered 5, after V lost 7 bases and J lost 1 base. The CDR3 sequence is CASTRGQGSYNEQFF. CDR3 DNA: TGTGCCAGTACCAGGGGACAGGGATCCTACAATGAGCAGTTCTTC.

The table lists this clone with a count of one. This chain links TRBV19 with TRBJ1-2; possibly TRBD1 for D (5 bases). CDR1 and CDR2 from the germline V gene are LNHDA and SQIVND (reference sequence). CDR3 size: 16 residues. Trimming shortened V by 2 bases and J by 0 bases, and 13 bases separated the two germline ends. This CDR3 is CASSILAGQSNYGYTF. CDR3 DNA: TGTGCCAGTAGTATATTGGCAGGGCAATCTAACTATGGCTACACCTTC.

The gene calls are TRBV27 and TRBJ2-7, with TRBD1 as a possible D gene (5 bases). Germline values: CDR1 MNHEY, CDR2 SMNVEV (reference sequence). This CDR3 has 14 residues. The V end was cut by 4 bases, the J end by 3 bases, with 13 bases between. The CDR3 loop reads CASSSEQTDYEQYF. CDR3 sequence (DNA): TGTGCCAGCAGTTCCGAACAGACAGACTACGAGCAGTACTTC.

The chain couples TRBV5-1 to TRBJ2-7, with 8 bases identical to TRBD1. The CDR3 has 15 residues. The V and J ends lost 4 bases and 0 bases, in that order; junction bases with no gene match: 6. CDR1 is SGHRS and CDR2 is YFSETQ in the germline V gene. The CDR3, as DNA: TGCGCCAGCAGCACCGGGACAGGTGTCTCCTACGAGCAGTACTTC. Its translation is CASSTGTGVSYEQYF.

The chain recombines TRBV7-9 with TRBJ1-1, with D possibly matching TRBD1 (6 bases). The length of the CDR3 is 17 residues. Germline V gene lookup returns CDR1 SEHNR and CDR2 FQNEAQ (reference sequence). Trimming pared 2 bases from V and 0 bases from J, leaving 16 bases between. DNA for the CDR3: TGTGCCAGCAGCTTAAGTGGTAGGGGGGGCTTGAACACTGAAGCTTTCTTT. Residues: CASSLSGRGGLNTEAFF.

The chain recombines TRBV9 with TRBJ2-3; D remains unclear. Trimming took 0 bases from V and 4 from J, leaving 9 bases between them. From germline, CDR1 is SGDLS and CDR2 YYNGEE. This CDR3 contains 14 residues. CDR3 nucleotide sequence: TGTGCCAGCAGCGTAGCCGGGTTCCCAGATACGCAGTATTTT. It encodes CASSVAGFPDTQYF.

This rearrangement joins TRBV3-1 (or the pseudogene TRBV3-2) to TRBJ1-4; no reliable D call. This CDR3 has 14 amino acids. The germline gives CDR1 LGHDT, CDR2 YNNKEL (reference sequence). V was shortened by 4 bases and J by 5 bases, with 11 bases between the two germline ends. CDR3 sequence reads: CASSPSGKNEKLFF. In DNA form, the CDR3 reads TGTGCCAGCAGCCCGTCGGGTAAGAATGAAAAACTGTTTTTT.

V is TRBV12-5 and J is TRBJ1-2; D gene unclear. Germline V CDR1 and CDR2: LGHNT, FRNRAP. The CDR3 length is 15 residues. V lost 0 bases and J 8 bases, leaving 16 bases between the germline ends. The CDR3 nucleotides read TGTGCTAGTGGTTTGGTACTGGGCATTTCTGGGGGCTACACCTTC. Encoded protein: CASGLVLGISGGYTF.

The rearrangement uses TRBV6-1 and TRBJ2-5; 7 bases match TRBD1. The V and J ends lost 1 base and 5 bases, in that order; junction bases with no gene match: 4. Germline CDR1 and CDR2: MNHNS and SASEGT. This CDR3 has 14 residues. In DNA, the CDR3 is TGTGCCAGCAGTGAAGTGAGGGGGCGGGAGACCCAGTACTTC. This sequence encodes CASSEVRGRETQYF.

The chain is built from TRBV12-5 and TRBJ2-2; tentatively, D is TRBD1 (5 bases). Trimming took off 1 base at V and 7 bases at J, with 19 bases between the two ends. Germline loops: CDR1 LGHNT, CDR2 FRNRAP. This CDR3 has 17 amino acids. CDR3 nucleotides: TGTGCTAGTGGTTTGGGAGCCTCGACGATAGGGGTCGGGGAGCTGTTTTTT. Encoded protein: CASGLGASTIGVGELFF.

The gene calls are TRBV7-2 and TRBJ2-7, with 7 bases aligning to TRBD1. There are 16 residues in the CDR3. CDR1 SGHTA and CDR2 FQGNSA come from the germline V gene. V lost 3 bases and J lost 0; bases outside the gene matches: 8. This chain's CDR3 is CASSFRGGPSSYEQYF. The CDR3 DNA follows: TGTGCCAGCAGCTTCAGAGGGGGCCCTTCCTCCTACGAGCAGTACTTC.